The 21 T cell receptor beta chains reported below all come from one sample, sequenced in a study of response to subunit inactivated influenza vaccine. Using its own MiXCR run on the RT-PCR reads, TCRdb lists one record per CDR3 protein. The sample has roughly 620,000 distinct CDR3 sequences; approximately 10% are singletons. A further study also used this sample, focusing on T cells expressing NK-cell markers. That study reports: With UMIs, 5'RACE template switching was used to make TCR beta cDNA.

Sequencing used PBMCs from blood, obtained on the day of vaccination. The receptors here all came from a man aged 45-60 years who received an inactivated influenza vaccine.

This clonotype was detected ten times or more. CDR3 DNA: TGTGCCAGCAGTTTATTTCAGATCCGGGACAGGGGATCTTACATTCAGTACTTC. It specifies CASSLFQIRDRGSYIQYF. V gene TRBV28 combines with J gene TRBJ2-4; 10 bases map to TRBD1. Germline assignment: CDR1 MDHEN and CDR2 SYDVKM. This CDR3 contains 18 residues. J lost 8 bases, V lost 1 base, and 14 bases had no gene match. The full variable domain, its missing parts supplied by reference TRBV28 and TRBJ2-4, is DVKVTQSSRYLVKRTGEKVFLECVQDMDHENMFWYRQDPGLGLRLIYFSYDVKMKEKGDIPEGYSVSREKKERFSLILESASTNQTSMYLCASSLFQIRDRGSYIQYFGAGTRLSVL.

The rearrangement joins TRBV20-1 to TRBJ1-5; 8 bases are a match to TRBD1. Trimming cost V 5 bases and J 0 bases; bases outside gene matches: 3. Looked up from germline, CDR1 is DFQATT and CDR2 is SNEGSKA (reference sequence). The CDR3 totals 14 residues. CDR3 protein: CSAWTGHSNQPQHF. CDR3 bases: TGCAGTGCTTGGACAGGGCATAGCAATCAGCCCCAGCATTTT.

The genes are TRBV4-1 and TRBJ2-6; no clear D gene. Trimming removed 1 base at V and 0 bases at J, with 4 bases between. Germline-derived CDR1 and CDR2 are MGHRA and YSYEKL. CDR3 length: 15 residues. The CDR3 here is CASSQGASGANVLTF. In nucleotides, the CDR3 is TGCGCCAGCAGCCAAGGCGCCTCTGGGGCCAACGTCCTGACTTTC.

This chain connects TRBV2 to TRBJ2-1; a weak D match, TRBD2 (6 bases). This CDR3 contains 14 residues. Trimming pared 6 bases from V and 2 bases from J, leaving 11 bases between. Germline CDR1 and CDR2: SNHLY and FYNNEI. Here the CDR3 reads CASREGTAYNEQFF. The CDR3 DNA is TGTGCCAGCAGGGAGGGGACCGCCTACAATGAGCAGTTCTTC. Combining the CDR3 with reference TRBV2 and TRBJ2-1 gives the whole variable domain EPEVTQTPSHQVTQMGQEVILRCVPISNHLYFYWYRQILGQKVEFLVSFYNNEISEKSEIFDDQFSVERPDGSNFTLKIRSTKLEDSAMYFCASREGTAYNEQFFGPGTRLTVL.

The rearrangement joins TRBV20-1 to TRBJ2-7, with TRBD2 identical over 12 bases. With 4 bases clipped from V and 3 bases from J, the junction kept 4 bases outside the gene matches. Looked up from germline, CDR1 is DFQATT and CDR2 is SNEGSKA (reference sequence). The CDR3 contains 14 residues. The CDR3 is CSATRTSGIYEQYF. CDR3 DNA: TGCAGTGCTACCCGGACTAGCGGGATCTACGAGCAGTACTTC.

This clonotype was found many times. V usage is TRBV11-2 and J usage is TRBJ1-4; unclear D gene. This CDR3 comprises 17 residues. Germline V gene lookup returns CDR1 SGHAT and CDR2 FQNNGV. The V and J ends lost 1 base and 6 bases respectively, with 18 bases between them. The CDR3 is CASSLAFTRDIDEKLFF. CDR3 DNA sequence: TGTGCCAGCAGCTTAGCATTTACCCGCGACATCGATGAAAAACTGTTTTTT.

V usage is TRBV12-3 or TRBV12-4 and J usage is TRBJ2-2; 11 bases are shared with TRBD2. The CDR3 length is 16 residues. J gave up 5 bases and V 5 bases, and 7 bases lay outside the gene matches. CDR3 coding DNA: TGTGCCAGCAGTACGACTAGCGGGGCCCGGACCGGGGAGCTGTTTTTT. Translating gives CASSTTSGARTGELFF.

The chain combines TRBV12-3 or TRBV12-4 with TRBJ2-5; no clear D. The length of the CDR3 is 14 residues. V lost 0 bases and J 5 bases, leaving 10 bases between the germline ends. The CDR3 is CASSLADIGETQYF. The CDR3 DNA reads TGTGCCAGCAGTTTAGCTGATATCGGGGAGACCCAGTACTTC.

As for this clonotype: A much larger clone differs from this one at a single base, so this may be a read error. This chain connects TRBV7-9 to TRBJ2-2; 7 nucleotides match TRBD1. This CDR3 comprises 14 residues. CDR1 is SEHNR, CDR2 FQNEAQ, per germline (reference sequence). Trimming removed 6 bases from V and 1 base from J; junction bases left unmatched: 2. CDR3 protein: CASRRTGNTGELFF. For the CDR3, the DNA is TGTGCCAGCAGGCGGACAGGGAACACCGGGGAGCTGTTTTTT.

This clonotype has more than one count but fewer than ten. The gene calls are TRBV10-3 and TRBJ2-6; maybe TRBD2 (5 bases). The CDR3 extends over 17 amino acids. The germline CDR1 and CDR2 sequences are ENHRY and SYGVKD. Trimming removed 1 base at V and 0 bases at J, with 10 bases between. CDR3 in DNA: TGTGCCATCAGTGAGTGGAGGCTAAGCTCTGGGGCCAACGTCCTGACTTTC. It specifies CAISEWRLSSGANVLTF.

Worth noting for this clonotype: A read error is likely, as this CDR3 ends without the conserved phenylalanine or tryptophan. This rearrangement joins TRBV20-1 to TRBJ2-1, with 12 bases lining up with TRBD2. The CDR3 runs 16 residues. Looked up from germline, CDR1 is DFQATT and CDR2 is SNEGSKA (reference sequence). V shed 0 bases and J 7 bases; nucleotides not matched to a gene: 7. CDR3 sequence: CSARDLRLAGENEQFL. DNA for the CDR3: TGCAGTGCTAGAGATCTTAGACTAGCGGGAGAGAATGAGCAGTTCTTA.

Only a few counts were recorded for this clonotype. This chain joins TRBV24-1 and TRBJ2-1, with TRBD2 matching over 9 bases. Losses at the gene ends were 5 bases for V and 0 bases for J; bases not matched to a gene: 4. CDR1 and CDR2 (germline): KGHDR, SFDVKD. This CDR3 comprises 16 residues. The CDR3, as DNA: TGTGCCACCAGTGGCTCTAGCGGGACCTCCTACAATGAGCAGTTCTTC. Translated, it gives CATSGSSGTSYNEQFF.

This sequence joins TRBV5-1 and TRBJ1-4; D uncertain. Germline V gene data show CDR1 as SGHRS and CDR2 as YFSETQ. V lost 0 bases to trimming and J lost 7 bases, with 19 bases between them. CDR3 length: 17 amino acids. CDR3 nucleotides: TGCGCCAGCAGCTTGGGAGGAAGGGAGTTGGAAGGTGAAAAACTGTTTTTT. This encodes CASSLGGRELEGEKLFF.

This clonotype was seen at least ten times. The chain is built from TRBV7-2 and TRBJ1-1; 7 positions match TRBD1. With 4 bases clipped from V and 8 bases from J, the junction kept 10 bases outside the gene matches. Germline V CDR1 and CDR2: SGHTA, FQGNSA. This CDR3 is 14 amino acids long. CDR3 coding DNA: TGTGCCAGCAGCTATGCGGCAGGGGGATCGGAAGCTTTCTTT. Amino acid sequence: CASSYAAGGSEAFF.

This clonotype occurred a few times. V is TRBV12-3 or TRBV12-4 and J is TRBJ1-5; D is perhaps TRBD1 (6 bases). V lost 6 bases, J lost 4 bases, and 10 bases lay in between. The CDR3 is made up of 13 amino acids. CDR3 coding DNA: TGTGCCAGCAGGCTAGGGGGGAATCAGCCCCAGCATTTT. Translated: CASRLGGNQPQHF.

V gene TRBV20-1 combines with J gene TRBJ2-5, with D uncertain. The CDR3 length is 11 residues. V dropped 6 bases and J dropped 5 bases, with 10 bases sitting between them. Germline V CDR1 and CDR2: DFQATT, SNEGSKA (reference sequence). CDR3 sequence reads: CSASKAETQYF. The CDR3 bases are TGCAGTGCCTCTAAGGCGGAGACCCAGTACTTC.

This rearrangement joins TRBV19 to TRBJ2-3; D assignment may be TRBD1 or TRBD2 (5 bases each). This CDR3 contains 16 residues. The germline V and J ends were trimmed by 3 bases and 1 base, with 14 bases remaining between them. The V gene's germline CDR1 is LNHDA and CDR2 SQIVND (reference sequence). CDR3 sequence reads: CASSIIAGTRTDTQYF. CDR3 DNA sequence: TGTGCCAGTAGTATTATAGCCGGGACCCGCACAGATACGCAGTATTTT.

The J gene is TRBJ2-2, the V gene TRBV28; a weak D match, TRBD2 (5 bases). With 6 bases removed from V and 4 bases from J, the gap between germline ends came to 15 bases. This CDR3 spans 15 amino acids. CDR1 is MDHEN and CDR2 is SYDVKM in the germline V gene. This CDR3 is CASSYRTRGTGELFF. The CDR3 bases are TGTGCCAGCAGCTACCGTACCCGGGGCACCGGGGAGCTGTTTTTT.

This clonotype was detected once. The chain employs TRBV5-5 and TRBJ2-1; tentative D call: TRBD2 (6 bases). Trimming removed 3 bases at V and 11 bases at J, with 21 bases between. Germline V gene lookup returns CDR1 SGHKS and CDR2 YYEKEE (reference sequence). The CDR3 has 15 residues. The CDR3 coding sequence is TGTGCCAGCAGCTCGGATCCCTTTGGAGGAGGGAAGCAGTTCTTC. This encodes CASSSDPFGGGKQFF.

V gene TRBV4-2 combines with J gene TRBJ2-2; D remains unclear. This CDR3 region has 14 residues. Germline assignment: CDR1 LGHNA and CDR2 YNFKEQ. Trimming shortened V by 0 bases and J by 4 bases, and 6 bases separated the two germline ends. The CDR3 nucleotides read TGTGCCAGCAGCCAAGAGGGATCCACCGGGGAGCTGTTTTTT. It is translated as CASSQEGSTGELFF.

This clonotype was seen repeatedly, ten times or more. The J gene is TRBJ2-7, the V gene TRBV4-1; a possible D gene is TRBD2 (6 bases). The germline V gene has CDR1 MGHRA and CDR2 YSYEKL. V was clipped by 0 bases and J by 3 bases, with 9 bases between them. The CDR3 extends over 14 amino acids. The CDR3: CASSQEGGSYEQYF. The CDR3 bases are TGCGCCAGCAGCCAAGAGGGGGGTAGCTACGAGCAGTACTTC.